This TCR beta chain was sequenced in a study of T cell changes during pregnancy in multiple sclerosis. Profiling relied on immunoSEQ multiplex PCR, and the TCRdb table lists in-frame clones only, not all of them. The data show 55,000 to 65,000 clones, 93% seen once. The specimen comprised peripheral blood, sampled after pregnancy. The clonotype originates from a female donor with multiple sclerosis, enrolled in a pregnancy study.

In nucleotides, the CDR3 is TGTGCCAGCAGCCCAGGGGGCACACCCACCTTC. It translates to CASSPGGTPTF. V usage is TRBV2 and J usage is TRBJ1-2; 8 bases agree with TRBD1. Trimming at V came to 6 bases and at J to 13 bases, leaving 7 bases not matched to a gene. The CDR3 has 11 residues. Germline values: CDR1 SNHLY, CDR2 FYNNEI. Full variable domain (rest looked up from reference TRBV2 and TRBJ1-2): EPEVTQTPSHQVTQMGQEVILRCVPISNHLYFYWYRQILGQKVEFLVSFYNNEISEKSEIFDDQFSVERPDGSNFTLKIRSTKLEDSAMYFCASSPGGTPTFGSGTRLTVV.